The text below deals with one T cell receptor beta chain. These data are taken from a study of blood T cell repertoires in COVID-19. The CDR3 is 13 amino acids. Trimming removed 7 bases from V and 7 bases from J, with 16 bases in between. Some clones are missing from TCRdb's copy, which holds only in-frame ones; the method was immunoSEQ multiplex PCR. The sample has about 200,000 clones, around 88% seen once; the top ten hold around 5.7%. The specimen was PBMCs or T cells enriched from blood (not recorded which). This sequence was found in a man aged 35-49 years with acute COVID-19. The chain has TRBV12-3 or TRBV12-4 and TRBJ1-1; possibly TRBD1 for D (6 bases). The CDR3 bases are TGTGCCAGCACCTTCACAGGGAAACATGAAGCTTTCTTT. This encodes CASTFTGKHEAFF.